This paragraph reports one TCR beta chain. Its target antigen remains unknown. No base quality values were provided; no much bigger clone lies one nucleotide off. Based on the germline V gene, the CDR1 and CDR2 sequences are SGHAT and FQNNGV. Including the terminal cysteine and phenylalanine, the CDR3 comprises 14 residues. Of the read, only the CDR3 DNA is kept; its 42 bases are in frame from base 1. V was cut back by 3 bases and J by 4 bases, leaving a gap of 7 bases between them. The sample belongs to a study of blood T cell repertoires in COVID-19 (dated by TCRdb to the early 2020s). For the wider study: Samples covering the acute and convalescent phases of COVID-19 were provided by collaborators in the United States, Italy and Spain. The dataset comprised deeply sampled blood TCRbeta repertoires from subjects exposed to, actively infected with, or recovered from COVID-19. Nearly every sample came with metadata listing a de-identified subject ID, COVID-19 status, age in years and sex. The samples were drawn from the first 160 participants of the ongoing ImmuneRACE study and from over 950 subjects provided by 6 global collaborators. A freely available public database, intended as a resource for researchers studying the immune response to SARS-CoV-2, is where the repertoires were released. Where available, HLA class I and class II types were obtained from metadata supplied by the sample provider rather than from assay-based typing. The material from the prospective study consisted of cDNA or gDNA derived from T cells, B-cell-depleted T cells, or PBMCs.

The collaborating institutions used their own protocols to collect whole blood in K2EDTA tubes. For TCRbeta analysis, collaborators shipped samples as frozen whole blood, isolated PBMCs, or DNA extracted from either of those sample types. Results and caveats for the whole study, not just this receptor: The quantity of clinical and demographic metadata differed by source and by participant and was supplied without curation.

TCRbeta CDR3 regions were amplified from genomic DNA using the immunoSEQ Assay, a bias-controlled multiplex PCR. In the authors' own workflow: Within the assay, amplification of reference gene primers was used to estimate how many nucleated cells each sample contained. To quantify the absolute abundance of each unique TCRbeta CDR3 rearrangement, sequence reads were collapsed and filtered. Productive Simpson clonality was computed per sample as the square root of Simpson's diversity index over productive rearrangements. TCRdb obtained this table from immuneACCESS and retained in-frame rearrangements with V and J assigned. These tables miss some clones; where compared with another copy, unresolved V genes account for less than half of the shortfall, and the remainder is unexplained. The DNA was the basis for D and trimming; V, J and clone size are from that table. This sample comprises around 270,000 clones, 85% to 90% of them detected only once. The ten largest clones add up to about 4.6% of the sample.

The sequence derives from a middle-aged man with acute or convalescent COVID-19. Sequencing was carried out using peripheral blood. The rearrangement joined TRBV11-2 to TRBJ1-6; confidence is insufficient to name the D gene. The nucleotide sequence reads TGTGCCAGCAGCTTTCGGGAGTATAATTCACCCCTCCACTTT. Its protein product is CASSFREYNSPLHF.